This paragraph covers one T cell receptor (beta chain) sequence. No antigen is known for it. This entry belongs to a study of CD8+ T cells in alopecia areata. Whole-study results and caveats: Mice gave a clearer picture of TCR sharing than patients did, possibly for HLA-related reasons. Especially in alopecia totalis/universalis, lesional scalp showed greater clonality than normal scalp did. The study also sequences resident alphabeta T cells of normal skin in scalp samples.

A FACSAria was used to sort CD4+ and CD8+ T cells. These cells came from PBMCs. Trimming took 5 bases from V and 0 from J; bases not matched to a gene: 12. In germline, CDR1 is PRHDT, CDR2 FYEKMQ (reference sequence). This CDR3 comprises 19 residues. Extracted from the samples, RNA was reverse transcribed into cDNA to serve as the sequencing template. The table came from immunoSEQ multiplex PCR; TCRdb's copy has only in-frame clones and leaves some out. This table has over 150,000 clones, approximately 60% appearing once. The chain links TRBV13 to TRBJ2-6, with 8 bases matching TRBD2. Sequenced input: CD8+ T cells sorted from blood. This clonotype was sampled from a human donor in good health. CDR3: CASSQSTSATLSGANVLTF. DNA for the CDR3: TGTGCCAGCAGCCAGTCGACTAGCGCGACCCTCTCTGGGGCCAACGTCCTGACTTTC.